This T cell receptor (beta chain) was captured by sequencing in a study of T cells in localized non-small cell lung cancer (dated by TCRdb to the early 2020s). For context, the study as a whole: T cell repertoires of hundreds of early-stage NSCLC patients were analyzed, with tumors being compared against uninvolved tumor-adjacent lungs. The cohort was made up of approximately 250 treatment-naive NSCLC patients whose localized lung tumors had been resected. NSCLC patients had a mean age of roughly 66 years, and 129 were male and 107 female. What the study reported, not specific to this receptor: A median of roughly 58 of the top 100 tumor clones were detected in paired uninvolved adjacent lung, and around 30 of these tumor clones were also found among the top 100 clones of the paired uninvolved adjacent lung. Because of the exploratory design, TCR variables were selected using unadjusted p-values without false-discovery rate correction. Higher T cell density in blood was associated with longer overall survival, whereas higher clonality in adjacent lung was associated with shorter survival. Because multi-region tumor sequencing was not done, intratumor heterogeneity could not be ruled out. Uninvolved tumor-adjacent lung showed the highest T cell clonality, higher than tumor, which suggests more focused antigenic responses in the uninvolved tumor-adjacent lung.

At diagnosis, peripheral blood, uninvolved tumor-adjacent lung and tumor were collected and were preserved as a mix of fresh-frozen and FFPE material. For TCR repertoire profiling, blood samples were analyzed as peripheral blood mononuclear cells. Germline trimming amounts to 0 bases on V and 5 bases on J, with 6 as the count of junction bases outside the gene matches. The CDR3 measures 15 amino acids from cysteine to phenylalanine. The sequence is cut down to CDR3 DNA, 45 bases in frame from base 1. The germline V gene yields SGHDT for CDR1 and YYEEEE for CDR2. This clone has a single count. The antigen it recognizes is unknown. Base qualities are not recorded, but no much larger clone differs from it by a single base. TCR beta CDR3 regions were sequenced from DNA using the immunoSEQ Assay. As for how the authors treated the data: T cell density was computed as TCR beta template counts normalized to usable DNA estimated by amplifying housekeeping genes. Richness was estimated using the preseqR package, with extrapolation to 400,000 templates for PBMC samples and to 120,000 templates for tissue samples. Clonality was taken to be one minus Pielou's evenness. Tissue-enriched TCRs were identified by differential abundance testing using productive amino-acid clonotypes, minimum total count 5 and alpha 0.1. The Jaccard Index and the Morisita Overlap Index were used to quantify repertoire overlap between compartments. GLIPH grouped TCR beta CDR3s together with public tetramer-defined viral CDR3s, and a viral motif had to include at least three viral sequences and also show V-gene enrichment. The immuneACCESS repertoire file appears here via TCRdb, limited to in-frame rearrangements. These files lack a portion of the clones; in checked studies, under half of the deficit traces to unresolved V genes, and the cause of the others is not known. V, J and clone size were drawn from that table, and D and trimming were deduced from the DNA. This sample holds under 150,000 clones; roughly 90% were observed only once. Of the sample, approximately 1.7% is held by the ten largest clones.

The sequences come from peripheral blood, collected before any cancer treatment. The chain links TRBV5-6 with TRBJ2-7; 9 nucleotides in the junction match TRBD1. This TCR was sampled from a female donor over 55 with stage I lung adenocarcinoma. The sequenced DNA: TGTGCCAGCAGCTTGGAGGGACAGGGTAGGGACGAGCAGTACTTC. Translated, it reads CASSLEGQGRDEQYF.